Below are 23 T cell receptor delta chains sequenced from a single sample in a study of γδ T cells in repeated Plasmodium falciparum infection. TCRdb repeated clone calling on the multiplex PCR reads with CATT. This sample has tens of thousands of delta-chain clones; roughly 1.4% occur once, and the top ten carry roughly 9.5%. Bulk repertoires came from Vgamma9/Vdelta2+ or Vdelta2-negative gammadelta T cells flow-sorted from PBMC. Material for sequencing was gamma-delta T cells from blood. These receptors originate from a pool of human donors (malaria-infected and uninfected, not separated).

A word on this clone: The protein TCRdb gives is from a much larger clone and does not agree with this DNA's translation at residue 16, likely a read error; the protein shown here comes from the DNA. V and J are TRDV2 and TRDJ1; 13 nucleotides match TRDD3. Germline CDR1 is GEAIGNYY and CDR2 is EKD. The CDR3 extends over 18 amino acids. Here the CDR3 reads CACDVLGDTRSGTDKPIF. CDR3 DNA sequence: TGTGCCTGTGACGTACTGGGGGATACGCGGTCAGGCACCGATAAACCCATCTTT.

Of note for this clone: TCRdb pairs this DNA with a much larger clone's protein that differs at residue 10, likely a read error; the protein shown was translated from the DNA. The rearrangement links TRDV2 to TRDJ1; a possible D gene is TRDD3 (6 bases). In germline, CDR1 is GEAIGNYY, CDR2 EKD. The CDR3 length is 19 residues. V lost 0 bases and J lost 0, with 22 bases in between. Here the CDR3 DNA reads TGTGCCTGTGACACCGTAGGGCTGGGGACACATTCTTACACCGATAAACTCATCTTT. Translation: CACDTVGLGTHSYTDKLIF.

Remarks on this clone: The protein recorded in TCRdb matches a much larger clone and deviates from this DNA's translation at residue 15, suggesting a read error; the protein here is obtained by translating the DNA. J is TRDJ3 and V is TRDV2, with TRDD3 matching 10 bases. TCRdb gives no J gene; it was assigned here by matching the DNA to germline. The length of the CDR3 is 22 residues. Germline CDR1 is GEAIGNYY and CDR2 is EKD. This chain's CDR3 is CACDTPDLWGIKGSRDTRQMFF. As DNA, the CDR3 is TGTGCCTGTGACACTCCAGACCTCTGGGGGATAAAGGGCTCCCGGGACACCCGACAGATGTTTTTC.

This clone appeared a few times. The TCRdb protein comes from a much larger clone and disagrees with this DNA's translation at residue 24, likely due to a read error; the protein given here is derived from the DNA. The CDR3: CALGDTTSGSHFLRFKLGVSTDKPIF. CDR3 DNA sequence: TGTGCTCTTGGGGATACTACTTCGGGGAGCCACTTCCTACGTTTTAAACTGGGGGTCTCCACCGATAAACCCATCTTT. There is no J gene call, but TRDV1 is given as the V gene; the table gives TRDD3 as D, unverified against the DNA. Germline V gives CDR1 TSWWSYY, CDR2 QGS. The length of the CDR3 is 26 residues.

On this clone itself: The TCRdb protein comes from a much larger clone and disagrees with this DNA's translation at residue 14, likely due to a read error; the protein given here is derived from the DNA. The V gene was identified as TRDV1, while no J gene was called; the table's D call, TRDD3, has no DNA check behind it. The CDR3 runs to 16 residues. Germline values: CDR1 TSWWSYY, CDR2 QGS. The CDR3 sequence is CALGERGRTYTDKPIF. In DNA form, the CDR3 reads TGTGCTCTTGGGGAACGGGGCCGAACCTACACCGATAAACCCATCTTT.

Details on this clone: Since a far larger clone is one base different, this is likely a read error. Other DNA sequences of this sample code for an identical CDR3. The CDR3 DNA reads TGTGCTCTTGGGGGTCCCACTTCCTACCGAGGGATACGACCCGATAAACTCATCTTT. The encoded protein is CALGGPTSYRGIRPDKLIF. The rearrangement links TRDV1 to TRDJ1; D is perhaps TRDD2 or TRDD3 (8 bases each). The J gene was missing in TCRdb and was found by matching the end of the DNA to germline. Trimming took 4 bases from V and 3 from J, leaving 27 bases between them. The CDR3 has 19 residues. Germline assignment: CDR1 TSWWSYY and CDR2 QGS.

On this clone itself: TCRdb lists the protein of a much larger clone for this DNA, which differs at residue 5, so this is likely a read error; the protein given here is translated from the DNA itself. The V call is TRDV2, the J call TRDJ1; TRDD3 aligns across 8 bases. The J gene, left out of TCRdb, was set here by checking the DNA against germline. Germline CDR1 and CDR2: GEAIGNYY and EKD. V lost 3 bases to trimming and J lost 7 bases; unmatched junction nucleotides: 36. The CDR3 contains 23 residues. CDR3 nucleotides: TGTGCCTGTGACGCCGCCGGTCGGGCCAGGGTCTGGGGGACTCGACCCCTATCGCCTAAACTCATCTTT. This gives the protein CACDAAGRARVWGTRPLSPKLIF.

This clone was observed a few times. Given a far larger clone just one base away, this is likely a sequencing read error. Other nucleotide sequences in the sample specify the same CDR3. The V and J genes are TRDV1 and TRDJ1; 10 bases agree with TRDD3. Since TCRdb gives no J gene, matching the DNA to germline was used here to assign it. Trimming removed 9 bases from V and 0 bases from J; junction bases left unmatched: 19. Germline assignment: CDR1 TSWWSYY and CDR2 QGS. CDR3 length equals 19 residues. In DNA form, the CDR3 reads TGTGCTCTCTCGGCTCTTACTGGGGGATTCACGCCGTACACCGATAAACTCATCTTT. Its translation is CALSALTGGFTPYTDKLIF.

This clone was counted between two and nine times. The protein that TCRdb holds for this DNA derives from a much larger clone and differs from the translated DNA at residue 14, which likely indicates a read error; the protein shown here is translated from the DNA. The chain has TRDV3 and TRDJ1; tentative D call: TRDD3 (5 bases). Assignment of the J gene here rests on matching the DNA to germline, because TCRdb gives none. The germline CDR1 and CDR2 sequences are TVYSNPD and GDNSRS (reference sequence). Trimming pared 3 bases from V and 10 bases from J, leaving 33 bases between. This CDR3 spans 17 amino acids. The CDR3 region is CAFRGAWVPWEAGRLIF. In nucleotides, the CDR3 is TGTGCCTTCCGTGGGGCTTGGGTCCCATGGGAGGCCGGTAGACTCATCTTT.

There are a few counts of this clone. The protein that TCRdb holds for this DNA derives from a much larger clone and differs from the translated DNA at residue 5, which likely indicates a read error; the protein shown here is translated from the DNA. The rearrangement uses TRDV1 and TRDJ1; D gene uncertain. Germline V gives CDR1 TSWWSYY, CDR2 QGS. CDR3 size: 20 residues. Trimming removed 5 bases from V and 1 base from J, with 29 bases in between. In DNA form, the CDR3 reads TGTGCTCTTGGGAGGCACCGGAGAAGGGCTCGCCCACTAACCACCGATAAACTCATCTTT. It specifies CALGRHRRRARPLTTDKLIF.

This clone was observed a few times. This DNA's translation differs at residue 6 from TCRdb's protein, which comes from a much larger clone; a read error is likely, and the protein shown is translated from the DNA. The rearrangement links TRDV1 to TRDJ1, with 7 bases that match TRDD3. No J segment appears in TCRdb, so it was assigned here by matching the sequence to germline. The V and J ends lost 1 base and 0 bases, in that order; junction bases with no gene match: 29. The length of the CDR3 is 24 residues. CDR1 TSWWSYY and CDR2 QGS come from the germline V gene. The CDR3 DNA follows: TGTGCTCTTGGGGAACCCGGGGAGCCCCCACCGAGATCCTCCGGGGGATGTTACACCGATAAACTCATCTTT. Its protein is CALGEPGEPPPRSSGGCYTDKLIF.

This clone was detected a few times. TCRdb's listed protein matches a much larger clone and diverges from this DNA's translation at residue 8, likely through a read error; the protein shown comes from the DNA. The chain has TRDV1 and TRDJ1; D is perhaps TRDD3 (6 bases). CDR3 size: 16 residues. Germline CDR1 TSWWSYY, CDR2 QGS. Between the trimmed V and J ends, which lost 2 bases and 4 bases, there was a span of 17 bases. The CDR3 bases are TGTGCTCTTGGGGAAACTGGGAGATACGGGAGCGATAAACTCATCTTT. As protein: CALGETGRYGSDKLIF.

Only a few counts were recorded for this clone. A read error is likely here: a far larger clone is one base away. Other nucleotide sequences in the sample specify the same CDR3. The J gene was not called, though the V gene is TRDV2; the table's TRDD3 call for D was not verified on the DNA. The CDR3 length is 17 residues. CDR1 and CDR2 (germline): GEAIGNYY, EKD. This CDR3 reads CACDKGTSSLNTDKLIF. DNA of the CDR3: TGTGCCTGTGACAAAGGGACAAGCAGCCTTAACACCGATAAGCTCATCTTT.

In this sample, this clone turned up many times. This sequence is one base from a far larger clone and is likely a read error. Other nucleotide sequences from this sample produce the same CDR3. The V gene is TRDV2, the J gene TRDJ1; 10 bases match TRDD3. The J gene, left out of TCRdb, was set here by checking the DNA against germline. The germline V gene has CDR1 GEAIGNYY and CDR2 EKD. The CDR3 has 18 residues. CDR3 region: CACDTSTGGSLYTDKLIF. The CDR3 nucleotides read TGTGCCTGCGACACCTCCACTGGGGGATCACTGTACACCGATAAACTCATCTTT.

Many counts were recorded for this clone. The rearrangement uses TRDV2 and TRDJ1, with 12 nucleotides matching TRDD3. The CDR3 runs to 17 residues. V was clipped by 0 bases and J by 5 bases; unmatched bases: 9. CDR1 and CDR2 from the germline V gene are GEAIGNYY and EKD. CDR3 in amino acids: CACDTVSAGGYGDKLIF. The CDR3 region has the DNA TGTGCCTGTGACACCGTCAGTGCTGGGGGATACGGGGATAAACTCATCTTT.

This clone appeared a few times. The likely explanation is a read error, given a far larger clone one base away. Other DNA variants within this sample encode the same CDR3. The chain couples TRDV1 to TRDJ1; 7 nucleotides align to TRDD3. TCRdb does not report a J gene; here it was assigned by matching the DNA to germline references. The CDR3 covers 17 residues. J was trimmed by 0 bases and V by 5 bases; bases with no gene match: 12. CDR1 is TSWWSYY, CDR2 QGS, per germline. The CDR3 DNA is TGTGCTCTTGGGCCCGCCTGGAAGGATACGTACACCGATAAACTCATCTTT. It is translated as CALGPAWKDTYTDKLIF.

The table lists this clone with many counts. One base separates it from a far larger clone, so it is likely a read error. This sample also contains other DNA sequences that code for the same CDR3. CDR3 region: CACDDTGGSWDTRQMFF. The CDR3 region has the DNA TGTGCCTGTGACGATACTGGGGGATCCTGGGACACCCGGCAGATGTTTTTC. V gene TRDV2 combines with J gene TRDJ3; TRDD3 matches 10 bases. Germline CDR1 reads GEAIGNYY; CDR2 reads EKD. The CDR3 contains 17 residues.

This clone was counted at least ten times. J is TRDJ1 and V is TRDV1; no reliable D call. V lost 3 bases and J 0 bases, leaving 17 bases between the germline ends. CDR1 TSWWSYY and CDR2 QGS come from the germline V gene. The CDR3 extends over 17 amino acids. The CDR3 sequence: CALGDYGTTLYTDKLIF. CDR3 in DNA: TGTGCTCTTGGGGACTACGGGACGACACTCTACACCGATAAACTCATCTTT.

This clone was detected ten times or more. V is TRDV1 and J is TRDJ1, with D possibly being TRDD2 (5 bases). The CDR3 is 17 residues long. Per germline, CDR1 TSWWSYY and CDR2 QGS. V lost 0 bases and J lost 7, with 21 bases in between. The CDR3 loop is CALGELRPEPLQSKLIF. CDR3 DNA: TGTGCTCTTGGGGAACTAAGACCGGAGCCCCTACAGTCTAAACTCATCTTT.

This clone has more than one count but fewer than ten. The translation of this DNA and the TCRdb protein of a much larger clone differ at residue 22, probably owing to a read error; the protein shown here is translated from the DNA. No J gene was assigned, while the V gene was called as TRDV1; the D call of TRDD3 is as the table states it, not checked on the DNA. Per germline, CDR1 TSWWSYY and CDR2 QGS. The CDR3 runs 24 residues. CDR3 region: CALGTLRRGAIPVSVLSDTDKPIF. CDR3 nucleotides: TGTGCTCTTGGGACCCTCCGGAGGGGGGCAATTCCTGTTTCTGTACTGAGTGACACCGATAAACCCATCTTT.

About this clone itself: Translating this DNA gives a protein that differs at residue 13 from the TCRdb one, which belongs to a much larger clone; a read error is likely, and the protein shown is this translation. The V gene was identified as TRDV2, while no J gene was called; the D call TRDD3 from the table was never checked on the DNA. This CDR3 spans 15 amino acids. Per the germline V gene, CDR1 is GEAIGNYY and CDR2 is EKD. In DNA, the CDR3 is TGTGCCTGTGACACCGTGGGGGCCACCACCGATAAACCCATCTTT. Translated: CACDTVGATTDKPIF.

The V call is TRDV1, the J call TRDJ1; 8 bases align to TRDD3. TCRdb carries no J gene annotation; the J gene was assigned here by matching the DNA with germline. J gave up 0 bases and V 4 bases, and 19 bases lay outside the gene matches. The length of the CDR3 is 20 residues. CDR1 and CDR2 (germline): TSWWSYY, QGS. In DNA, the CDR3 is TGTGCTCTTGGGGCACCCCCCTCACCGAGACTGGGGGTTTACACCGATAAACTCATCTTT. This translates into CALGAPPSPRLGVYTDKLIF.

This clone was counted between two and nine times. TCRdb has a much larger clone's protein, which differs at residue 7 from the translation of this DNA, likely because of a read error; what is shown is the protein translated from the DNA. The chain employs TRDV3 and TRDJ1; tentative D call: TRDD2 (5 bases). In the absence of a J gene in TCRdb, the DNA was matched to germline to assign it here. The V gene lost 2 bases and the J gene lost 4 bases, with 11 bases spanning the gap. Germline lookup yields CDR1 TVYSNPD and CDR2 GDNSRS (reference sequence). The CDR3 runs to 12 residues. CDR3 bases: TGTGCCTTTGAACCCTACGACGATAAACTCATCTTT. It codes for CAFEPYDDKLIF.